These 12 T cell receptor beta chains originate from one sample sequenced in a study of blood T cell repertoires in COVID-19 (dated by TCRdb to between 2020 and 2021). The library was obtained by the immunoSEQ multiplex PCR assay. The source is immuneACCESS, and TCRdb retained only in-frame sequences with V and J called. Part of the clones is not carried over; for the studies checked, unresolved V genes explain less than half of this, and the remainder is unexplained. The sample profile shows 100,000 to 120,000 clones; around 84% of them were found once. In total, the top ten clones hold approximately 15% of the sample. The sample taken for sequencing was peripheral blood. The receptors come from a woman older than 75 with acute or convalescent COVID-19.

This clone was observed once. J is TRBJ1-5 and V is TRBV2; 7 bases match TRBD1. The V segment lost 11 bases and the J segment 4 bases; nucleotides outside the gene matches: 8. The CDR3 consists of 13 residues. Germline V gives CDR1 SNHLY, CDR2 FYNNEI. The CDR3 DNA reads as TGTGCCGGTGGGACAGCGCGAAATCAGCCCCAGCATTTT. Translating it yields CAGGTARNQPQHF.

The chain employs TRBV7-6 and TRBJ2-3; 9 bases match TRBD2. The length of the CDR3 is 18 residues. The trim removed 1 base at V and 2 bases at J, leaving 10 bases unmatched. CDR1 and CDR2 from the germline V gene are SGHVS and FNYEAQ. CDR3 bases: TGTGCCAGCAGCTTAGTTGCTTGGGCGGGAGGGCCCACAGATACGCAGTATTTT. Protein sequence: CASSLVAWAGGPTDTQYF.

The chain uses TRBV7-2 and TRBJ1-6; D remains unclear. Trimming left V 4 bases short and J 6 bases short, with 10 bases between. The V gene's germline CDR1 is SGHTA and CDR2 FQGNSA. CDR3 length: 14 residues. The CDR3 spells CASSSRSFNSPLHF. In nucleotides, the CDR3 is TGTGCCAGCAGCTCCCGAAGCTTTAATTCACCCCTCCACTTT. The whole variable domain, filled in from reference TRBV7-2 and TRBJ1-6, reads GAGVSQSPSNKVTEKGKDVELRCDPISGHTALYWYRQSLGQGLEFLIYFQGNSAPDKSGLPSDRFSAERTGGSVSTLTIQRTQQEDSAVYLCASSSRSFNSPLHFGNGTRLTVT.

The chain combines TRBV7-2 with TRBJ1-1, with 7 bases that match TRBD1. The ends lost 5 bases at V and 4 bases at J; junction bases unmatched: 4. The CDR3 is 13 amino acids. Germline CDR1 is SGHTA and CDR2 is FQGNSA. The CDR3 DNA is TGTGCCAGCAGCCTAGGACAGGTCACTGAAGCTTTCTTT. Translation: CASSLGQVTEAFF.

This CDR3 is CASSTGGLNNEQFF. CDR3 in DNA: TGTGCCAGTAGTACCGGTGGACTCAACAATGAGCAGTTCTTC. The chain recombines TRBV19 with TRBJ2-1; TRBD2 is a possible D gene (5 bases). V was shortened by 4 bases and J by 5 bases, with 12 bases between the two germline ends. This CDR3 has 14 amino acids. Germline CDR1 reads LNHDA; CDR2 reads SQIVND (reference sequence).

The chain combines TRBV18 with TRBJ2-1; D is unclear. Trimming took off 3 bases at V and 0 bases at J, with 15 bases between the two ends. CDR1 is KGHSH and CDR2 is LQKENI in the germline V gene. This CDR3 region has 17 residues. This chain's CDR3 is CASSPSLTLSSYNEQFF. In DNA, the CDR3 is TGTGCCAGCTCACCCTCCCTGACTCTGAGCTCCTACAATGAGCAGTTCTTC.

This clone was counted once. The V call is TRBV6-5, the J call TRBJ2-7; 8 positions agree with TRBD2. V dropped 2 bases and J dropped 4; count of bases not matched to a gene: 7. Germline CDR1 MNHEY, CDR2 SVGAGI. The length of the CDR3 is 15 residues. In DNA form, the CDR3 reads TGTGCCAGCAGTTACCGGGCTAGCGGGTGGTACGAGCAGTACTTC. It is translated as CASSYRASGWYEQYF.

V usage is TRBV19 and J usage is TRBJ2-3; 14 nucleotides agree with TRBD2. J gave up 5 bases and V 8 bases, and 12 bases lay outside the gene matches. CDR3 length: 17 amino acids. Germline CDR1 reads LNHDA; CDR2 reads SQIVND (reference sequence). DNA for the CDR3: TGTGCCAGTCGTGAGAACTCCGGGACTAGCGGGAGAGATACGCAGTATTTT. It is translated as CASRENSGTSGRDTQYF.

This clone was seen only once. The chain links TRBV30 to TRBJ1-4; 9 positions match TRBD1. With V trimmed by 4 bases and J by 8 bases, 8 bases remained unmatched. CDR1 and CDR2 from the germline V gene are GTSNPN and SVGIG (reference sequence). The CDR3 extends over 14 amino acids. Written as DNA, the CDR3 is TGTGCCTGGAATAGGGGACAGGGAGTCGAAAAACTGTTTTTT. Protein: CAWNRGQGVEKLFF.

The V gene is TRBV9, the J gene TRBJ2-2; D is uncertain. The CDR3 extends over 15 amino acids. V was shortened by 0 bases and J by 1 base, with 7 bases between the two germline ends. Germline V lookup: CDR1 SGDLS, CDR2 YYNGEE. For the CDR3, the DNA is TGTGCCAGCAGCGTAGAGCCATTGAACACCGGGGAGCTGTTTTTT. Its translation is CASSVEPLNTGELFF.

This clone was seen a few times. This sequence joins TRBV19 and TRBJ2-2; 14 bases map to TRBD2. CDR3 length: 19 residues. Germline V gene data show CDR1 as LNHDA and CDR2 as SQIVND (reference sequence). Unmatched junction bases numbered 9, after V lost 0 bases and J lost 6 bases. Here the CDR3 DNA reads TGTGCCAGTAGTATAGATCCGGGACTAGCGGGAGTGGGAGCCGGGGAGCTGTTTTTT. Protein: CASSIDPGLAGVGAGELFF.

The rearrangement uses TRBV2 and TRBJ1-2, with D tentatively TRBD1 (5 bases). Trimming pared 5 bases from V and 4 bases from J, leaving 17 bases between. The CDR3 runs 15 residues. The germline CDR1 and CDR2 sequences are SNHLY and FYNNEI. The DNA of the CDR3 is TGTGCCAGCAGTCCAGACAGTCCGCTTGGCTATGGCTACACCTTC. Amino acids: CASSPDSPLGYGYTF.